This T cell receptor (beta chain) appears in the sequencing data of a study of control samples from healthy donors and cancer patients. Clones were sequenced by immunoSEQ multiplex PCR, and TCRdb holds only the in-frame ones, with some missing. This sample has under 150,000 clones, with over 90% found just once. The clonotype originates from a man aged 30-40 years in good health. Sample: blood.

CDR3 region: CASSPEPGLHYEKLFF. In DNA, the CDR3 is TGTGCCAGCAGCCCGGAGCCGGGACTGCATTATGAAAAACTGTTTTTT. V is TRBV5-4 and J is TRBJ1-4; D is possibly TRBD1 (5 bases). Germline loops: CDR1 SGHNT, CDR2 YYREEE (reference sequence). The CDR3 spans 16 residues. V lost 4 bases to trimming and J lost 6 bases, with 19 bases between them.